This TCR beta chain was captured in a study of STAT5B mutations in CD4+ large granular lymphocyte leukemia. Findings of the study overall: CD4-sorted patient repertoires seemed more clonal than healthy CD4+ repertoires. Compared with healthy controls (2/35), patient top clones favored TRBV06 (8/27).

The CDR3 runs to 17 residues. Germline assignment: CDR1 SGHRS and CDR2 YFSETQ. Losses at the gene ends were 5 bases for V and 5 bases for J; bases not matched to a gene: 12. Sequenced by immunoSEQ multiplex PCR; TCRdb stores in-frame clones only, minus some. The sample contains 20,000 to 25,000 clones, around 72% of which appear only once. Points on this clone: Its antigen is unidentified.

This receptor was taken from a human donor in good health. Specimen: CD4+ T cells from blood buffy coats. V gene TRBV5-1 combines with J gene TRBJ2-1; the match to TRBD2 covers 11 bases. In DNA, the CDR3 is TGCGCCAGCAGGTGGCTAGCGGGGGGCGGGGGCCACAATGAGCAGTTCTTC. Its protein product is CASRWLAGGGGHNEQFF. The full variable domain, in which reference TRBV5-1 and TRBJ2-1 provide the parts outside the CDR3, is KAGVTQTPRYLIKTRGQQVTLSCSPISGHRSVSWYQQTPGQGLQFLFEYFSETQRNKGNFPGRFSGRQFSNSRSEMNVSTLELGDSALYLCASRWLAGGGGHNEQFFGPGTRLTVL.